This T cell receptor (beta chain) originates from a study of PD-L1 blockade in urothelial cancer. About the research overall: The patients had undergone anywhere from 0 to 3 prior chemotherapy regimens.

Time point indicated: peripheral blood 6 weeks after treatment start. TCRdb keeps only in-frame clones here, not all; method: immunoSEQ multiplex PCR. The sample includes roughly 120,000 clones, 80% to 95% seen only once; the top ten take approximately 3.8%. The J segment lost 1 base and the V segment lost 4 bases, leaving 1 base of the junction unmatched. CDR1 and CDR2 (germline): LNHNV, YYDKDF (reference sequence). This CDR3 contains 14 residues. The sample was PBMCs, taken around atezolizumab (anti-PD-L1) treatment. The chain has TRBV15 and TRBJ2-3; 8 bases match TRBD1. This sequence was found in a man in his sixties with urothelial cancer. This CDR3 reads CATSTGQGTDTQYF. CDR3 in DNA: TGTGCCACCAGCACGGGACAGGGCACAGATACGCAGTATTTT.